These 30 T cell receptor beta chains were all obtained from the same sample, sequenced in a study of cytomegalovirus exposure and HLA in healthy donors. The study ran its PCR with 60 Vbeta and 13 Jbeta primers. Libraries were prepared by immunoSEQ multiplex PCR; TCRdb keeps only in-frame clonotypes and omits some of them. The sample includes about 160,000 clones, 71% of them seen just once. The sequencing input was PBMCs. The receptors come from a woman in her twenties or thirties in good health and CMV-seronegative.

The chain joins TRBV28 to TRBJ2-1; 7 positions match TRBD1. This CDR3 has 12 residues. The germline V gene has CDR1 MDHEN and CDR2 SYDVKM. Losses at the gene ends were 6 bases for V and 4 bases for J; bases not matched to a gene: 0. DNA of the CDR3: TGTGCCAGCAGACAGGGGTACAATGAGCAGTTCTTC. It yields the protein CASRQGYNEQFF. The full variable domain, its missing parts supplied by reference TRBV28 and TRBJ2-1, is DVKVTQSSRYLVKRTGEKVFLECVQDMDHENMFWYRQDPGLGLRLIYFSYDVKMKEKGDIPEGYSVSREKKERFSLILESASTNQTSMYLCASRQGYNEQFFGPGTRLTVL.

A few counts support this clone. The CDR3 sequence: CASSLNYEQYF. For the CDR3, the DNA is TGTGCCAGCAGTTTAAATTACGAGCAGTACTTC. This chain joins TRBV6-1 and TRBJ2-7; D gene uncertain. V was shortened by 5 bases and J by 4 bases, with 6 bases between the two germline ends. The length of the CDR3 is 11 residues. CDR1 MNHNS and CDR2 SASEGT come from the germline V gene.

This chain connects TRBV27 to TRBJ2-4, with 13 bases fitting TRBD2. V lost 3 bases to trimming and J lost 1 base; unmatched junction nucleotides: 3. From germline, CDR1 is MNHEY and CDR2 SMNVEV (reference sequence). CDR3 length equals 17 residues. DNA for the CDR3: TGTGCCAGCAGTTTCCGGACTAGCGGGAGTGCCAAAAACATTCAGTACTTC. Protein: CASSFRTSGSAKNIQYF.

For the CDR3, the DNA is TGTGCCAGTACCCGGCGGGGGGCCAATGAAAAACTGTTTTTT. This gives the protein CASTRRGANEKLFF. This chain connects TRBV19 to TRBJ1-4; perhaps TRBD1 as D (6 bases). Deletions cut 7 bases from V and 5 bases from J, with 14 bases between. The V gene's germline CDR1 is LNHDA and CDR2 SQIVND (reference sequence). This CDR3 has 14 amino acids. The variable domain in full, completed from reference TRBV19 and TRBJ1-4, reads DGGITQSPKYLFRKEGQNVTLSCEQNLNHDAMYWYRQDPGQGLRLIYYSQIVNDFQKGDIAEGYSVSREKKESFPLTVTSAQKNPTAFYLCASTRRGANEKLFFGSGTQLSVL.

This clone was picked up a small number of times. The chain employs TRBV7-9 and TRBJ2-7; TRBD1 matches 7 bases. Trimming removed 7 bases from V and 4 bases from J; junction bases left unmatched: 13. This CDR3 contains 15 residues. Per germline, CDR1 SEHNR and CDR2 FQNEAQ (reference sequence). The CDR3 loop is CASTRGGRILYEQYF. The DNA for the CDR3 is TGTGCCAGCACCAGAGGGGGCCGGATCCTTTACGAGCAGTACTTC.

The chain is built from TRBV27 and TRBJ1-2; TRBD1 might be the D (5 bases). CDR1 and CDR2 from the germline V gene are MNHEY and SMNVEV (reference sequence). There are 15 residues in the CDR3. V lost 3 bases and J lost 5, with 16 bases in between. CDR3 bases: TGTGCCAGCAGTTTGGGCAGGGTCCCAGGGTATGGCTACACCTTC. This codes for CASSLGRVPGYGYTF.

This clone was seen more than once but under ten times. V and J are TRBV2 and TRBJ1-2, with D tentatively TRBD1 (6 bases). Germline CDR1 SNHLY, CDR2 FYNNEI. The CDR3 spans 16 residues. Between the trimmed V and J ends, which lost 6 bases and 2 bases, there was a span of 19 bases. Written as DNA, the CDR3 is TGTGCCAGCAGCCTAGAGGGGGTTGGCTTCAACTATGGCTACACCTTC. This translates into CASSLEGVGFNYGYTF.

This clone was seen a single time. The V gene is TRBV4-3, the J gene TRBJ1-1; D is possibly TRBD1 (6 bases). The CDR3 runs 15 residues. Germline V CDR1 and CDR2: LGHNA, YSLEER. Trimming cost V 4 bases and J 4 bases, with 16 bases left between them. Here the CDR3 reads CASSPDPDRGTEAFF. CDR3 DNA: TGCGCCAGCAGCCCTGACCCGGACAGAGGCACTGAAGCTTTCTTT.

This clone was counted a single time. This chain joins TRBV10-3 and TRBJ2-1; 7 positions agree with TRBD2. The CDR3 is made up of 14 amino acids. V lost 4 bases, J lost 0 bases, and 0 bases stayed unmatched. The germline V gene has CDR1 ENHRY and CDR2 SYGVKD. In DNA form, the CDR3 reads TGTGCCATCAGTGGGACTAGCTCCTACAATGAGCAGTTCTTC. Translating gives CAISGTSSYNEQFF.

This clone was seen a few times. V and J are TRBV5-1 and TRBJ1-3, with no clear D. Germline CDR1 reads SGHRS; CDR2 reads YFSETQ. The V end lost 4 bases, the J end lost 4 bases, and 3 bases lay between the germline ends. This CDR3 is built from 11 residues. CDR3 residues: CASSPGNTIYF. CDR3 sequence (DNA): TGCGCCAGCAGCCCGGGAAACACCATATATTTT.

The chain carries TRBV18 and TRBJ1-5; a possible D gene is TRBD1 (6 bases). The germline V and J ends were trimmed by 5 bases and 7 bases, with 9 bases remaining between them. The CDR3 length is 12 residues. Germline CDR1 and CDR2: KGHSH and LQKENI. Here the CDR3 reads CASSNRDQPQHF. CDR3 coding DNA: TGTGCCAGCTCAAACAGGGACCAGCCCCAGCATTTT.

The chain has TRBV4-1 and TRBJ1-5; D gene ambiguous. The CDR3 is 13 residues long. Trimming cost V 6 bases and J 3 bases, with 9 bases left between them. In germline, CDR1 is MGHRA, CDR2 YSYEKL. CDR3 in DNA: TGCGCCAGCAGTTATGTAGTCAATCAGCCCCAGCATTTT. It encodes CASSYVVNQPQHF.

The chain recombines TRBV4-3 with TRBJ2-2; TRBD1 might be the D (5 bases). Germline loops: CDR1 LGHNA, CDR2 YSLEER. This CDR3 is 14 amino acids long. Trimming removed 5 bases from V and 6 bases from J, with 13 bases in between. CDR3 loop: CASSLVQVSGELFF. CDR3 nucleotide sequence: TGCGCCAGCAGCTTGGTACAGGTTTCCGGGGAGCTGTTTTTT.

The chain recombines TRBV2 with TRBJ2-7, with TRBD2 matching 9 bases. The junction had 7 bases not matched to a gene; V was cut back by 4 bases and J by 0 bases. Germline CDR1 is SNHLY and CDR2 is FYNNEI. The CDR3 covers 16 residues. CDR3 in amino acids: CASSGNSGGRSYEQYF. As DNA, the CDR3 is TGTGCCAGCAGTGGGAATAGCGGGGGCCGCTCCTACGAGCAGTACTTC.

The chain carries TRBV6-6 and TRBJ2-7; 9 bases match TRBD1. Germline V gene lookup returns CDR1 MNHNY and CDR2 SVGAGI (reference sequence). Losses at the gene ends were 4 bases for V and 7 bases for J; bases not matched to a gene: 2. The CDR3 extends over 12 amino acids. The DNA of the CDR3 is TGTGCCAGCAGTTCGACAGGGGGGGAGCAGTACTTC. It encodes CASSSTGGEQYF.

The chain combines TRBV2 with TRBJ1-1, with a tentative D call TRBD1 (5 bases). This CDR3 comprises 12 residues. Germline values: CDR1 SNHLY, CDR2 FYNNEI. V lost 5 bases and J 11 bases, leaving 15 bases between the germline ends. The DNA for the CDR3 is TGTGCCAGCAGTCGACCTACAGGAGAGGCTTTCTTT. Amino acids: CASSRPTGEAFF. The variable domain in full, completed from reference TRBV2 and TRBJ1-1, reads EPEVTQTPSHQVTQMGQEVILRCVPISNHLYFYWYRQILGQKVEFLVSFYNNEISEKSEIFDDQFSVERPDGSNFTLKIRSTKLEDSAMYFCASSRPTGEAFFGQGTRLTVV.

V gene TRBV7-9 combines with J gene TRBJ1-1, with a tentative D call TRBD1 (6 bases). There are 14 residues in the CDR3. Trimming cost V 1 base and J 5 bases, with 11 bases left between them. Germline values: CDR1 SEHNR, CDR2 FQNEAQ (reference sequence). The CDR3 is CASSLGGLITEAFF. DNA of the CDR3: TGTGCCAGCAGCTTAGGGGGGCTCATTACTGAAGCTTTCTTT.

This chain links TRBV2 with TRBJ2-7, with D tentatively TRBD2 (5 bases). The germline V gene encodes CDR1 SNHLY and CDR2 FYNNEI. This CDR3 is 11 amino acids long. V was pared by 6 bases and J by 2 bases, with 5 bases between. CDR3 nucleotide sequence: TGTGCCAGCAGGCGGGCCTACGAGCAGTACTTC. Protein: CASRRAYEQYF.

This clone was seen a few times. The chain recombines TRBV7-3 with TRBJ2-1; 7 bases fit TRBD1. V lost 5 bases and J lost 5; bases outside the gene matches: 12. This CDR3 comprises 16 residues. CDR1 SGHTA and CDR2 FQGTGA come from the germline V gene. Here the CDR3 DNA reads TGTGCCAGCAGCCCACATTCTTACAGGGGTAACAATGAGCAGTTCTTC. It specifies CASSPHSYRGNNEQFF.

The genes are TRBV4-3 and TRBJ2-6; D not resolved. This CDR3 is 16 amino acids long. V gave up 2 bases and J gave up 3 bases, with 11 bases separating them. Germline assignment: CDR1 LGHNA and CDR2 YSLEER. The CDR3 DNA sequence: TGCGCCAGCAGCCAACATTCGGGTAGTGGGGCCAACGTCCTGACTTTC. Protein sequence: CASSQHSGSGANVLTF.

J is TRBJ1-2 and V is TRBV5-6; 8 bases align to TRBD1. The V and J ends lost 6 bases and 4 bases, in that order; junction bases with no gene match: 8. This CDR3 comprises 14 residues. Germline lookup yields CDR1 SGHDT and CDR2 YYEEEE. The CDR3 loop reads CASTMGTGSYGYTF. DNA of the CDR3: TGTGCCAGCACCATGGGGACAGGCAGCTATGGCTACACCTTC.

The genes are TRBV5-1 and TRBJ1-1; perhaps TRBD1 as D (5 bases). The CDR3 runs 15 residues. Trimming pared 3 bases from V and 2 bases from J, leaving 14 bases between. The germline V gene has CDR1 SGHRS and CDR2 YFSETQ. In nucleotides, the CDR3 is TGCGCCAGCAGCTACGAGCCCGGGGGTAACACTGAAGCTTTCTTT. Residues: CASSYEPGGNTEAFF. Based on the CDR3 plus reference TRBV5-1 and TRBJ1-1, the full variable domain is KAGVTQTPRYLIKTRGQQVTLSCSPISGHRSVSWYQQTPGQGLQFLFEYFSETQRNKGNFPGRFSGRQFSNSRSEMNVSTLELGDSALYLCASSYEPGGNTEAFFGQGTRLTVV.

This clone showed up just a few times. V and J are TRBV28 and TRBJ1-5; D is undetermined. The CDR3 is 15 residues long. The germline CDR1 and CDR2 sequences are MDHEN and SYDVKM. The V end was cut by 6 bases, the J end by 11 bases, with 23 bases between. The CDR3 nucleotides read TGTGCCAGCAGCCCGGGAGGGCGGGCGATGGTGACCCAGCATTTT. Its translation: CASSPGGRAMVTQHF.

V gene TRBV27 combines with J gene TRBJ2-2; 10 bases agree with TRBD1. With V trimmed by 4 bases and J by 6 bases, 11 bases remained unmatched. Germline loops: CDR1 MNHEY, CDR2 SMNVEV (reference sequence). This CDR3 has 17 residues. In nucleotides, the CDR3 is TGTGCCAGCAGTTCTGGGACAGGGGTAAGAGGGGCCGGGGAGCTGTTTTTT. It specifies CASSSGTGVRGAGELFF.

The gene calls are TRBV25-1 and TRBJ2-2, with TRBD2 as a possible D gene (5 bases). CDR1 is MGHDK, CDR2 SYGVNS, per germline. V lost 1 base, J lost 5 bases, and 14 bases lay in between. The CDR3 spans 16 residues. CDR3 in DNA: TGTGCCAGCAGTGAATTTCGCGGAAGGAGGACCGGGGAGCTGTTTTTT. Amino acids: CASSEFRGRRTGELFF.

As to this clone: This CDR3 is also generated by other DNA sequences in the sample. This chain connects TRBV15 to TRBJ2-7; no firm D call. This CDR3 comprises 16 residues. Trimming removed 0 bases at V and 5 bases at J, with 17 bases between. CDR1 LNHNV and CDR2 YYDKDF come from the germline V gene (reference sequence). The DNA of the CDR3 is TGTGCCACCAGCAGAGATCTAGGTGACGGTGGCAACGAGCAGTACTTC. The encoded protein is CATSRDLGDGGNEQYF.

The chain employs TRBV5-4 and TRBJ1-1, with no clear D. The V gene's germline CDR1 is SGHNT and CDR2 YYREEE (reference sequence). Deletions cut 4 bases from V and 1 base from J, with 14 bases between. This CDR3 has 15 residues. The CDR3 here is CASSLPGKTNTEAFF. DNA of the CDR3: TGTGCCAGCAGCCTCCCCGGGAAAACGAACACTGAAGCTTTCTTT.

The chain links TRBV10-3 to TRBJ2-3, with 7 bases aligning to TRBD2. Per germline, CDR1 ENHRY and CDR2 SYGVKD. This CDR3 region has 14 residues. Trimming at V came to 6 bases and at J to 6 bases, leaving 9 bases not matched to a gene. The CDR3 is CAIRGATGGDTQYF. The CDR3 DNA is TGTGCCATCAGAGGGGCGACCGGGGGGGATACGCAGTATTTT.

This chain joins TRBV19 and TRBJ2-3, with 8 bases that match TRBD1. V was pared by 1 base and J by 5 bases, with 8 bases of the junction left unmatched. This CDR3 region has 16 residues. Germline CDR1 and CDR2: LNHDA and SQIVND (reference sequence). For the CDR3, the DNA is TGTGCCAGTAGTATAGGTCGGCAGGGGGCAAGAGATACGCAGTATTTT. Its protein is CASSIGRQGARDTQYF. Using reference TRBV19 and TRBJ2-3 for the parts outside the CDR3, the full variable domain is DGGITQSPKYLFRKEGQNVTLSCEQNLNHDAMYWYRQDPGQGLRLIYYSQIVNDFQKGDIAEGYSVSREKKESFPLTVTSAQKNPTAFYLCASSIGRQGARDTQYFGPGTRLTVL.

The chain has TRBV7-3 and TRBJ2-2; D may be TRBD2 (7 bases). This CDR3 is 14 amino acids long. V shed 2 bases and J shed 13 bases, with 17 bases lying between them. The germline gives CDR1 SGHTA, CDR2 FQGTGA. The CDR3 protein is CASSLLGGRYGLFF. For the CDR3, the DNA is TGTGCCAGCAGCTTACTGGGGGGGCGCTACGGGCTGTTTTTT.